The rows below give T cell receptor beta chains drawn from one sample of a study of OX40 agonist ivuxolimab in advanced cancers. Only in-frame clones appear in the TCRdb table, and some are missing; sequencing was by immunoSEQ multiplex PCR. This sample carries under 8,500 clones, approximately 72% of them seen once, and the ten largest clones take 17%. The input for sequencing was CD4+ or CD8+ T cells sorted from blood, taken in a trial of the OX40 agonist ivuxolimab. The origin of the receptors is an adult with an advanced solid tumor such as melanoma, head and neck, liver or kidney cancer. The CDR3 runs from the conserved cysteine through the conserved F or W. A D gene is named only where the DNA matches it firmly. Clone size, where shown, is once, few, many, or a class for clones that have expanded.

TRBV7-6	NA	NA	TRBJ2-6	CASSWDTTSGANVLTF	TGTGCCAGCAGCTGGGACACAACTTCTGGGGCCAACGTCCTGACTTTC
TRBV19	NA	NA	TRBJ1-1	CASTHRRDTEAFF	TGTGCCAGTACCCACAGGCGGGACACTGAAGCTTTCTTT
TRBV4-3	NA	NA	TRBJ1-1	CASSQDMNTEAFF	TGCGCCAGCAGCCAAGATATGAACACTGAAGCTTTCTTT
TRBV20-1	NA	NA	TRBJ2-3	CSARGLWGDPF	TGCAGTGCTAGAGGATTATGGGGGGACCCCTTT
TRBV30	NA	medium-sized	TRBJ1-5	CAWSVSPGYRVNQPQHF	TGTGCCTGGAGTGTATCCCCCGGATACAGGGTCAATCAGCCCCAGCATTTT
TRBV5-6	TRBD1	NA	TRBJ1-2	CASSLTGVHHGYTF	TGTGCCAGCAGCCTGACAGGGGTACATCATGGCTACACCTTC
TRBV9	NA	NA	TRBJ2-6	CASGQGGANVLTF	TGTGCCTCGGGGCAAGGTGGGGCCAACGTCCTGACTTTC
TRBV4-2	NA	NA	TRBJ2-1	CASSQHAQGFYNEQFF	TGTGCCAGCAGCCAACACGCACAGGGTTTCTACAATGAGCAGTTCTTC
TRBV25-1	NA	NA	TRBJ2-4	CASSTGDIQYF	TGTGCCAGCAGTACCGGGGACATTCAGTACTTC
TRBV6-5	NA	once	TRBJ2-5	CASSSGETQYF	TGTGCCAGCAGTTCCGGGGAGACCCAGTACTTC
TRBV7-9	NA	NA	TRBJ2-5	CASSSDTAQETQYF	TGTGCCAGCAGCTCGGACACTGCTCAAGAGACCCAGTACTTC
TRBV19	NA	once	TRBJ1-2	CASSNFLGGYGYTF	TGTGCCAGTAGTAACTTCCTCGGGGGCTATGGCTACACCTTC
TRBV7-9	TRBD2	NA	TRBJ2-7	CASSPERGGRPEQYF	TGTGCCAGCAGCCCCGAGCGGGGGGGCCGACCCGAGCAGTACTTC
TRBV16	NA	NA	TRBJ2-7	CASSQSEGVEQYF	TGTGCCAGCAGCCAATCTGAAGGGGTCGAGCAGTACTTC
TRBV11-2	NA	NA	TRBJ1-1	CASSLGLNTEAFF	TGTGCCAGCAGCTTAGGGCTCAACACTGAAGCTTTCTTT
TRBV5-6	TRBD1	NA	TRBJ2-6	CASSPGQTVFSGANVLTF	TGTGCCAGCAGCCCGGGACAGACAGTCTTCTCTGGGGCCAACGTCCTGACTTTC
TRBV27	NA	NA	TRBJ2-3	CASSRDASSIKDTQYF	TGTGCCAGCAGCAGGGACGCCTCCTCAATAAAGGATACGCAGTATTTT
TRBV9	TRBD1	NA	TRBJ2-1	CASSGPGQGTEQFF	TGTGCCAGCAGCGGACCGGGACAGGGGACCGAGCAGTTCTTC
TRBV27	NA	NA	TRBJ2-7	CASSSRDAAFRYEQYF	TGTGCCAGCAGTTCCCGGGACGCTGCTTTCAGGTACGAGCAGTACTTC
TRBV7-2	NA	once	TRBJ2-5	CASSPETKETQYF	TGTGCCAGCAGCCCCGAGACCAAAGAGACCCAGTACTTC
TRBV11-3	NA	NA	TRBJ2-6	CASSPRSGANVLTF	TGTGCCAGCAGCCCCCGCTCTGGGGCCAACGTCCTGACTTTC
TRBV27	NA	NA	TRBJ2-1	CASGAPYNEQFF	TGTGCCAGCGGGGCGCCCTACAATGAGCAGTTCTTC
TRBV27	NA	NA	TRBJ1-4	CASSLSTTTNEKLFF	TGTGCCAGCAGTTTATCAACCACAACTAATGAAAAACTGTTTTTT
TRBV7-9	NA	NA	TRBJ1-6	CASSFGGLSPLHF	TGTGCCAGCAGCTTTGGGGGGCTCTCACCCCTCCACTTT
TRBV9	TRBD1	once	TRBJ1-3	CASSGNPGQGGSGNTIYF	TGTGCCAGCAGCGGAAACCCCGGACAGGGGGGCTCTGGAAACACCATATATTTT
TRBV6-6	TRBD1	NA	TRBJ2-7	CASSYAGTGLDEQYF	TGTGCCAGCAGTTACGCCGGGACAGGGCTTGACGAGCAGTACTTC
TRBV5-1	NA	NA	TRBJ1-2	CASSLVSVDYGYTF	TGCGCCAGCAGCTTGGTGTCTGTCGACTATGGCTACACCTTC
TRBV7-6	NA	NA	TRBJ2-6	CASSWDTTSGANVLTF	TGTGCCAGCAGCTGGGACACAACCTCTGGGGCCAACGTCCTGACTTTC
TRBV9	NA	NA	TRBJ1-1	CASSVVSGLGTEAFF	TGTGCCAGCAGCGTAGTTAGTGGTTTGGGCACTGAAGCTTTCTTT
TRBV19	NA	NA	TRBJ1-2	CASTVGGYGYTF	TGTGCCAGTACCGTGGGCGGCTATGGCTACACCTTC
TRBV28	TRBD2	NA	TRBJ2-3	CASSFLLAGLSTDTQYF	TGTGCCAGCAGTTTCTTACTAGCGGGGCTCAGCACAGATACGCAGTATTTT
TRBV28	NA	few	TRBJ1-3	CASRKRQIPSGNTIYF	TGTGCCAGCAGAAAAAGGCAAATACCCTCTGGAAACACCATATATTTT
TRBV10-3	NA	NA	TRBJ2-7	CAISEGAAYEQYF	TGTGCCATCAGTGAGGGGGCTGCCTACGAGCAGTACTTC
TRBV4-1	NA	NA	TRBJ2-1	CASSQVETPNNEQFF	TGCGCCAGCAGCCAAGTGGAAACACCAAACAATGAGCAGTTCTTC
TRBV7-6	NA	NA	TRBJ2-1	CASSLERQTRVDEQFF	TGTGCCAGCAGCTTAGAGCGGCAGACAAGAGTGGATGAGCAGTTCTTC
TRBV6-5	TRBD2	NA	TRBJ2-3	CASTSGGTDTQYF	TGTGCCAGCACTAGCGGGGGCACAGATACGCAGTATTTT
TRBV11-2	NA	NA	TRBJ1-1	CASSFGRGTEAFF	TGTGCCAGCAGCTTCGGGAGGGGGACTGAAGCTTTCTTT
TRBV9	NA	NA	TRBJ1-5	CASSSSSGDQPQHF	TGTGCCAGCAGCAGTAGTTCTGGGGATCAGCCCCAGCATTTT
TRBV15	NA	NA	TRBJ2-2	CATSRDRGNTGELFF	TGTGCCACCAGCAGAGATAGGGGGAACACCGGGGAGCTGTTTTTT
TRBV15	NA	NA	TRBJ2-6	CATSRDVGSGANVLTF	TGTGCCACCAGCAGAGATGTGGGGTCTGGGGCCAACGTCCTGACTTTC
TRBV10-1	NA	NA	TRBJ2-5	CASSATLARSETQYF	TGCGCCAGCAGTGCCACTCTAGCGCGGTCGGAGACCCAGTACTTC
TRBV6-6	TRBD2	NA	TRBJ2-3	CASSYGRGEVDTQYF	TGTGCCAGCAGTTACGGGCGGGGGGAGGTAGATACGCAGTATTTT
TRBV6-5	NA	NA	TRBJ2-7	CASSHQPDAHYEQYF	TGTGCCAGCAGTCACCAGCCCGACGCGCACTACGAGCAGTACTTC
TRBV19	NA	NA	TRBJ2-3	CASSPSTGRTDTQYF	TGTGCCAGTTCTCCCTCGACAGGGAGGACAGATACGCAGTATTTT
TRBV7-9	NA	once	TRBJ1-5	CASSPRGGGNQPQHF	TGTGCCAGCAGCCCTCGTGGGGGGGGCAATCAGCCCCAGCATTTT
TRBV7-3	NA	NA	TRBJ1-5	CASSSYWGSNQPQHF	TGTGCCAGCAGCTCGTATTGGGGAAGCAATCAGCCCCAGCATTTT
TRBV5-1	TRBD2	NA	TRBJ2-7	CASSLGLADGYEQYF	TGCGCCAGCAGCTTGGGCCTAGCGGACGGATACGAGCAGTACTTC
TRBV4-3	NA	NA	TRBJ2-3	CASSQVLMATQYF	TGCGCCAGCAGTCAAGTCCTTATGGCTACGCAGTATTTT
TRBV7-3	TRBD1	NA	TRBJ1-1	CASSPTGGENTEAFF	TGTGCCAGCAGCCCGACAGGGGGCGAGAACACTGAAGCTTTCTTT
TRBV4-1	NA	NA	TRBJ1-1	CASSQVGAGTEAFF	TGCGCCAGCAGCCAAGTAGGGGCAGGGACTGAAGCTTTCTTT
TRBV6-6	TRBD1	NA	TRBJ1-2	CASSYQGAHIYGYTF	TGTGCCAGCAGTTATCAGGGGGCGCATATCTATGGCTACACCTTC
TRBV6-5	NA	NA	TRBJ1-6	CASSYNKGSSPLHF	TGTGCCAGCAGTTACAACAAAGGGAGTTCACCCCTCCACTTT
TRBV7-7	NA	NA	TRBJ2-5	CASSLGHLGVEETQYF	TGTGCCAGCAGCTTGGGACATTTAGGGGTGGAGGAGACCCAGTACTTC
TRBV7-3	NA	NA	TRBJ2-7	CASSLTQTSEQYF	TGTGCCAGCAGCTTAACCCAGACGAGCGAGCAGTACTTC
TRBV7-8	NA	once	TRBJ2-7	CASSLAPSPNYEQYF	TGTGCCAGCAGTCTGGCGCCAAGCCCCAACTACGAGCAGTACTTC
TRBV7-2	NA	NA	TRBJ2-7	CASSLTIKNEQYF	TGTGCCAGCAGCTTAACCATTAAGAACGAGCAGTACTTC
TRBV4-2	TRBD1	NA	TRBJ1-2	CASSQDQGTGGNYGYTF	TGTGCCAGCAGCCAAGATCAAGGGACAGGGGGTAACTATGGCTACACCTTC
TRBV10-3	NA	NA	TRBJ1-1	CAISESGGNTEAFF	TGTGCCATCAGTGAGTCGGGCGGGAACACTGAAGCTTTCTTT